This T cell receptor (beta chain) was recovered during a study of CD8+CD57+ T cells in acquired aplastic anemia. About the study: Mean yield of DNA from sorted CD4+ and CD8+ cells was about 3.2 ug.

Genomic DNA constituted the template upon which TCR beta VDJ and CDR3 profiling was performed. TCRdb recomputed calls from the reads with MiXCR, one row per CDR3 protein. This table holds hundreds of thousands of distinct CDR3 sequences, roughly 80% found once. The CDR3 has 18 residues. Looked up from germline, CDR1 is SGHVS and CDR2 is FNYEAQ. V gave up 3 bases and J gave up 4 bases; unmatched junction bases: 18. The authors sequenced patients whose flow cytometry had shown CD8+CD57+ cell expansion. Prior therapy had not been administered to any patient at the time of blood sampling. Sample: sorted CD4+, CD8+, or CD8+CD57+ T cells (not recorded which) from PBMCs. The V gene is TRBV7-6, the J gene TRBJ2-7; 7 bases line up with TRBD1. The sequence was collected from a human donor with aplastic anemia. This CDR3 reads CASSFHPDGTELSYEQYV. CDR3 DNA: TGTGCCAGCAGCTTTCATCCAGACGGGACAGAGCTTTCTTACGAGCAGTACGTC.